These 22 T cell receptor beta chains were all obtained from the same sample, sequenced in a study of blood T cell repertoires in COVID-19. Sequencing was performed with immunoSEQ multiplex PCR; in TCRdb, only in-frame clones are kept and a portion is missing. Of 130,000 or so clones listed, about 85% are singletons. The sequenced sample consisted of peripheral blood. These receptors all come from a human donor with COVID-19, enrolled during active disease. The donor label of this sample is uncertain.

This chain joins TRBV4-1 and TRBJ1-5, with a tentative D call TRBD1 (6 bases). V was clipped by 3 bases and J by 5 bases, with 14 bases between them. From germline, CDR1 is MGHRA and CDR2 YSYEKL. This CDR3 has 15 amino acids. CDR3 sequence reads: CASSQVTQGYQPQHF. CDR3 nucleotides: TGCGCCAGCAGCCAGGTCACACAGGGATATCAGCCCCAGCATTTT.

The chain couples TRBV6-5 to TRBJ2-7; 11 bases match TRBD2. CDR3 length equals 13 residues. Unmatched junction bases numbered 5, after V lost 7 bases and J lost 6 bases. CDR1 and CDR2 from the germline V gene are MNHEY and SVGAGI. CDR3 in amino acids: CASTRLAGSEQYF. CDR3 DNA sequence: TGTGCCAGCACTAGACTAGCGGGGAGCGAGCAGTACTTC.

V and J are TRBV3-1 (or the pseudogene TRBV3-2) and TRBJ2-2, with 7 bases matching TRBD1. The CDR3 runs to 16 residues. CDR1 is LGHDT, CDR2 YNNKEL, per germline (reference sequence). Germline trimming cut 1 base from V and 2 bases from J; bases unmatched to any gene: 4. DNA of the CDR3: TGTGCCAGCAGCCAAGGGACAGGAGTTAACACCGGGGAGCTGTTTTTT. Protein: CASSQGTGVNTGELFF.

The rearrangement uses TRBV4-1 and TRBJ1-6, with TRBD1 identical over 7 bases. V dropped 2 bases and J dropped 4; count of bases not matched to a gene: 2. Germline CDR1 MGHRA, CDR2 YSYEKL. This CDR3 comprises 15 residues. CDR3 in DNA: TGCGCCAGCAGCCAAAACAGGGGTTATAATTCACCCCTCCACTTT. Its translation: CASSQNRGYNSPLHF.

This clone was observed a single time. The chain recombines TRBV7-9 with TRBJ1-1; a possible D gene is TRBD1 (6 bases). The CDR3 runs to 14 residues. Germline V gene lookup returns CDR1 SEHNR and CDR2 FQNEAQ (reference sequence). Trimming stripped 1 base from V and 1 base from J, with 7 bases between. CDR3 residues: CASSLGGGNTEAFF. CDR3 nucleotides: TGTGCCAGCAGCTTAGGAGGGGGGAACACTGAAGCTTTCTTT.

Comment on this clone: The same CDR3 arises from other DNA sequences in this sample as well. This rearrangement joins TRBV5-1 to TRBJ1-1, with D perhaps TRBD1 (6 bases). V was clipped by 4 bases and J by 2 bases, with 12 bases between them. The germline V gene encodes CDR1 SGHRS and CDR2 YFSETQ. The CDR3 sequence is 14 residues long. CDR3: CASSLTGENTEAFF. The CDR3 nucleotides read TGCGCCAGCAGCCTGACAGGAGAAAACACTGAAGCTTTCTTT.

The chain carries TRBV18 and TRBJ1-4, with D unresolved. This CDR3 contains 20 residues. Trimming pared 3 bases from V and 0 bases from J, leaving 23 bases between. Germline assignment: CDR1 KGHSH and CDR2 LQKENI. The CDR3 DNA reads TGTGCCAGCTCACCTCTCTCGGCGATCTGGAGTCAAACAACTAATGAAAAACTGTTTTTT. Amino acids: CASSPLSAIWSQTTNEKLFF.

This chain connects TRBV7-9 to TRBJ1-2, with 7 bases fitting TRBD1. Germline CDR1 and CDR2: SEHNR and FQNEAQ (reference sequence). The CDR3 is 14 amino acids. V lost 3 bases and J lost 6; bases outside the gene matches: 7. CDR3 region: CASSFRQGLHGYTF. The CDR3 DNA reads TGTGCCAGCAGCTTTCGACAGGGCCTCCATGGCTACACCTTC.

This clone was counted a few times. The rearrangement links TRBV5-1 to TRBJ2-1, with TRBD1 matching over 10 bases. The germline CDR1 and CDR2 sequences are SGHRS and YFSETQ. There are 15 residues in the CDR3. V lost 4 bases to trimming and J lost 5 bases; unmatched junction nucleotides: 6. CDR3 coding DNA: TGCGCCAGCAGCGACCGGGACAGGGGCAACAATGAGCAGTTCTTC. This gives the protein CASSDRDRGNNEQFF.

There are a few counts of this clone. V gene TRBV5-4 combines with J gene TRBJ1-2; TRBD1 agrees at 8 bases. The CDR3 consists of 15 residues. The germline V gene encodes CDR1 SGHNT and CDR2 YYREEE (reference sequence). With V trimmed by 0 bases and J by 4 bases, 5 bases remained unmatched. The CDR3 is CASSLGTGTIYGYTF. In nucleotides, the CDR3 is TGTGCCAGCAGCTTGGGGACAGGGACCATCTATGGCTACACCTTC.

V is TRBV5-1 and J is TRBJ1-1, with a weak D call TRBD1 (6 bases). In germline, CDR1 is SGHRS, CDR2 YFSETQ. With 4 bases removed from V and 1 base from J, the gap between germline ends came to 11 bases. The CDR3 is 14 residues long. CDR3 coding DNA: TGCGCCAGCAGCACAGGGACGGGGAACACTGAAGCTTTCTTT. This translates into CASSTGTGNTEAFF. Variable domain in full (rest from reference TRBV5-1 and TRBJ1-1): KAGVTQTPRYLIKTRGQQVTLSCSPISGHRSVSWYQQTPGQGLQFLFEYFSETQRNKGNFPGRFSGRQFSNSRSEMNVSTLELGDSALYLCASSTGTGNTEAFFGQGTRLTVV.

The chain recombines TRBV10-3 with TRBJ1-4; 7 bases are shared with TRBD1. The CDR3 consists of 17 residues. V gave up 0 bases and J gave up 7 bases; unmatched junction bases: 11. Per germline, CDR1 ENHRY and CDR2 SYGVKD. The CDR3 DNA is TGTGCCATCAGTGAGTCGACTCCAGGGGGGTTTGGTGAAAAACTGTTTTTT. Translation: CAISESTPGGFGEKLFF.

The gene calls are TRBV12-3 or TRBV12-4 and TRBJ1-4; weak D call: TRBD1 (5 bases). V lost 6 bases to trimming and J lost 3 bases, with 8 bases between them. The CDR3 is 13 residues long. CDR3 region: CASSLTANEKLFF. In nucleotides, the CDR3 is TGTGCCAGCAGCCTGACAGCTAATGAAAAACTGTTTTTT.

The CDR3 DNA is TGTGCCAGCAGTCCTGACTTCTACGAGCAGTACTTC. It encodes CASSPDFYEQYF. The chain combines TRBV12-3 or TRBV12-4 with TRBJ2-7, with D unresolved. The CDR3 runs to 12 residues. V was pared by 5 bases and J by 3 bases, with 8 bases between.

The chain combines TRBV2 with TRBJ1-5, with 7 bases matching TRBD1. The CDR3 is 13 residues long. The J segment lost 7 bases and the V segment lost 6 bases, leaving 6 bases of the junction unmatched. Germline V CDR1 and CDR2: SNHLY, FYNNEI. The CDR3, as DNA: TGTGCCAGCAGGCCCGACAGGGACCAGCCCCAGCATTTT. This encodes CASRPDRDQPQHF.

The CDR3 DNA sequence: TGTGCCACCAGTGCTCAGTGGCTCGGGGGTGGTGAGCAGTTCTTC. Amino acids: CATSAQWLGGGEQFF. This chain links TRBV24-1 with TRBJ2-1, with D perhaps matching TRBD2 (6 bases). Germline CDR1 is KGHDR and CDR2 is SFDVKD. This CDR3 is 15 amino acids long. Deletions cut 5 bases from V and 9 bases from J, with 19 bases between.

The chain is built from TRBV4-2 and TRBJ2-7; D might be TRBD2 (6 bases). V lost 5 bases to trimming and J lost 0 bases, with 14 bases between them. The CDR3 length is 15 residues. The germline V gene has CDR1 LGHNA and CDR2 YNFKEQ. The CDR3 DNA reads as TGTGCCAGCAGCTCTCTTATAGCGGACTCCTACGAGCAGTACTTC. Translating gives CASSSLIADSYEQYF.

A single count supports this clone. The J gene is TRBJ1-3, the V gene TRBV4-1; D perhaps matches TRBD1 (6 bases). The CDR3 is 15 amino acids. With 3 bases removed from V and 2 bases from J, the gap between germline ends came to 11 bases. CDR1 MGHRA and CDR2 YSYEKL come from the germline V gene. CDR3 DNA sequence: TGCGCCAGCAGCCAGCAACAGGGTGCTGGAAACACCATATATTTT. Protein product: CASSQQQGAGNTIYF.

The chain uses TRBV6-5 and TRBJ1-2, with TRBD1 matching over 8 bases. CDR1 is MNHEY, CDR2 SVGAGI, per germline. Unmatched junction bases numbered 3, after V lost 6 bases and J lost 3 bases. CDR3 length: 13 amino acids. The CDR3 reads CASSQTGDYGYTF. In nucleotides, the CDR3 is TGTGCCAGCAGCCAGACAGGGGACTATGGCTACACCTTC.

This rearrangement joins TRBV29-1 to TRBJ1-6; tentatively, D is TRBD1 (5 bases). CDR1 is SQVTM, CDR2 ANQGSEA, per germline. The ends were cut back, 5 bases at V and 9 bases at J, with 14 bases in the middle. This CDR3 region has 13 residues. CDR3 nucleotides: TGCAGCGTTATGACAGACTTGATTTCACCCCTCCACTTT. It translates to CSVMTDLISPLHF.

V gene TRBV7-9 combines with J gene TRBJ1-3; TRBD1 is a possible D gene (5 bases). With 1 base removed from V and 11 bases from J, the gap between germline ends came to 15 bases. Germline V gene sequence: CDR1 SEHNR, CDR2 FQNEAQ (reference sequence). This CDR3 is 14 amino acids long. The CDR3 nucleotides are TGTGCCAGCAGCTTAGGGGACGGAGGGGTCGCCATATATTTT. Residues: CASSLGDGGVAIYF.

The chain uses TRBV7-9 and TRBJ1-4, with D perhaps matching TRBD1 (6 bases). The germline V gene encodes CDR1 SEHNR and CDR2 FQNEAQ (reference sequence). The CDR3 loop spans 16 amino acids. V gave up 5 bases and J gave up 0 bases, with 13 bases separating them. In nucleotides, the CDR3 is TGTGCCAGCAGCGGGGGCGGGACTACAACTAATGAAAAACTGTTTTTT. It specifies CASSGGGTTTNEKLFF.